The 26 T cell receptor beta chains presented below share a single source sample, sequenced in a study of T cell responses to AZD1222 COVID-19 vaccine. The table came from immunoSEQ multiplex PCR; TCRdb's copy has only in-frame clones and leaves some out. Here the sample spans roughly 93,000 clones, approximately 89% being singletons. The sample in question was peripheral blood, obtained 28 days after the second AZD1222 dose. Receptors originate from an adult who received the AZD1222 COVID-19 vaccine.

CDR3 sequence (DNA): TGTGCCAGCAAATCGTTGGCAGGGGCTTTGTATGGCTACACCTTC. Protein: CASKSLAGALYGYTF. The V gene is TRBV13, the J gene TRBJ1-2, with D maybe TRBD1 (6 bases). CDR1 and CDR2 from the germline V gene are PRHDT and FYEKMQ (reference sequence). V lost 7 bases and J 5 bases, leaving 20 bases between the germline ends. The CDR3 length is 15 residues.

The V gene is TRBV24-1, the J gene TRBJ1-6, with 10 bases lining up with TRBD1. From germline, CDR1 is KGHDR and CDR2 SFDVKD. CDR3 length: 14 amino acids. V was pared by 6 bases and J by 8 bases, with 3 bases of the junction left unmatched. CDR3 sequence (DNA): TGTGCCACCAGTCCCGGGACAGGGGATTCACCCCTCCACTTT. Amino acids: CATSPGTGDSPLHF.

A single count supports this clone. The chain has TRBV23-1 and TRBJ1-2, with a weak D call TRBD1 (6 bases). TRBV23-1 is an ORF, and what it does is uncertain. The CDR3 totals 15 residues. Between the trimmed V and J ends, which lost 2 bases and 1 base, there was a span of 11 bases. CDR3 amino acids: CASSQPNRDNYGYTF. Written as DNA, the CDR3 is TGCGCCAGCAGTCAACCAAACAGGGATAACTATGGCTACACCTTC.

This clone occurred a few times. The chain combines TRBV7-2 with TRBJ2-5; 8 bases fit TRBD2. CDR1 is SGHTA, CDR2 FQGNSA, per germline. The CDR3 runs 15 residues. Germline trimming cut 5 bases from V and 2 bases from J; bases unmatched to any gene: 7. CDR3 sequence reads: CASSLIAGYQETQYF. CDR3 DNA: TGTGCCAGCAGCCTCATAGCGGGGTATCAAGAGACCCAGTACTTC.

CDR3 residues: CASSLPRTGSTSNTGELFF. CDR3 nucleotide sequence: TGTGCCAGCAGCTTACCCCGGACAGGGTCGACTTCGAACACCGGGGAGCTGTTTTTT. The chain links TRBV7-6 to TRBJ2-2, with TRBD1 identical over 8 bases. The trim removed 2 bases at V and 0 bases at J, leaving 11 bases unmatched. The CDR3 contains 19 residues. The germline V gene encodes CDR1 SGHVS and CDR2 FNYEAQ.

The rearrangement links TRBV5-1 to TRBJ2-5; D is ambiguous. Looked up from germline, CDR1 is SGHRS and CDR2 is YFSETQ. Trimming pared 1 base from V and 5 bases from J, leaving 18 bases between. The CDR3 is 16 residues long. CDR3 sequence: CASSLFLARFSETQYF. Here the CDR3 DNA reads TGCGCCAGCAGCTTGTTTCTCGCCAGATTCTCGGAGACCCAGTACTTC.

The V and J genes are TRBV6-5 and TRBJ2-2; D uncertain. The germline V and J ends were trimmed by 2 bases and 4 bases, with 11 bases remaining between them. Germline CDR1 MNHEY, CDR2 SVGAGI. This CDR3 spans 15 amino acids. CDR3 loop: CASSYLGVTTGELFF. The CDR3 nucleotides are TGTGCCAGCAGTTACCTTGGGGTTACCACCGGGGAGCTGTTTTTT.

The chain is built from TRBV27 and TRBJ2-2; 10 nucleotides agree with TRBD1. CDR1 and CDR2 (germline): MNHEY, SMNVEV (reference sequence). The length of the CDR3 is 18 residues. V lost 1 base to trimming and J lost 5 bases; unmatched junction nucleotides: 10. The CDR3 is CASSLYSRDRGRTGELFF. Written as DNA, the CDR3 is TGTGCCAGCAGTTTATATAGTAGGGACAGGGGTCGGACCGGGGAGCTGTTTTTT.

This clone was observed a single time. The chain is built from TRBV6-5 and TRBJ1-5; D call uncertain. Germline values: CDR1 MNHEY, CDR2 SVGAGI. The ends were cut back, 2 bases at V and 0 bases at J, with 8 bases in the middle. The CDR3 spans 15 residues. This CDR3 is CASSYRPDSNQPQHF. In DNA, the CDR3 is TGTGCCAGCAGTTACAGGCCTGATAGCAATCAGCCCCAGCATTTT.

This clone was observed a few times. This chain connects TRBV27 to TRBJ1-4; TRBD1 aligns across 10 bases. CDR3 size: 16 residues. Trimming removed 5 bases from V and 8 bases from J; junction bases left unmatched: 11. In germline, CDR1 is MNHEY, CDR2 SMNVEV (reference sequence). The CDR3 loop is CASSRVRGTGAEKLFF. CDR3 in DNA: TGTGCCAGCAGTCGAGTCCGTGGGACAGGGGCGGAAAAACTGTTTTTT.

The chain joins TRBV6-1 to TRBJ2-7; D might be TRBD1 (5 bases). Per germline, CDR1 MNHNS and CDR2 SASEGT. V lost 2 bases and J lost 7, with 15 bases in between. The CDR3 is 14 residues long. The CDR3 nucleotides read TGTGCCAGCAGTGAACCACAGGTTGGTGCAGAGCAGTACGTC. Translating it yields CASSEPQVGAEQYV.

This clone has just a few counts. CDR3 loop: CASSKMGGAYYNEQFF. The CDR3 DNA sequence: TGTGCCAGCAGTAAAATGGGGGGGGCGTATTACAATGAGCAGTTCTTC. J is TRBJ2-1 and V is TRBV28, with a possible D match to TRBD2 (7 bases). The V and J ends lost 5 bases and 4 bases respectively, with 18 bases between them. Germline CDR1 is MDHEN and CDR2 is SYDVKM. The CDR3 totals 16 residues. Full variable domain (outside the CDR3, taken from reference TRBV28 and TRBJ2-1): DVKVTQSSRYLVKRTGEKVFLECVQDMDHENMFWYRQDPGLGLRLIYFSYDVKMKEKGDIPEGYSVSREKKERFSLILESASTNQTSMYLCASSKMGGAYYNEQFFGPGTRLTVL.

The CDR3 nucleotides read TGCGCCAGCAGTGTCAGTAGCAATCAGCCCCAGCATTTT. It encodes CASSVSSNQPQHF. The genes are TRBV10-2 and TRBJ1-5; no clear D gene. The V gene lost 4 bases and the J gene lost 0 bases, with 4 bases spanning the gap. Germline CDR1 WSHSY, CDR2 SAAADI. CDR3 length: 13 amino acids.

The chain links TRBV12-1 to TRBJ2-7; TRBD1, the table's D call, lacks a check against the DNA. TRBV12-1 represents a pseudogene. The CDR3 sequence is 15 residues long. The CDR3 coding sequence is TGTGCCAGCAGCTTTCCGGGGACAGGGGGATTCGAGCAGTACGTC. It is translated as CASSFPGTGGFEQYV.

The rearrangement joins TRBV6-5 to TRBJ2-7, with unresolved D. CDR1 MNHEY and CDR2 SVGAGI come from the germline V gene. Between the trimmed V and J ends, which lost 6 bases and 5 bases, there was a span of 11 bases. This CDR3 contains 12 residues. CDR3 sequence reads: CASRVSVDEQYF. CDR3 bases: TGTGCCAGCAGAGTTTCAGTCGACGAGCAGTACTTC.

The V call is TRBV29-1, the J call TRBJ2-5, with D tentatively TRBD2 (6 bases). This CDR3 region has 14 residues. The V and J ends lost 8 bases and 4 bases respectively, with 20 bases between them. The germline V gene encodes CDR1 SQVTM and CDR2 ANQGSEA. The CDR3 protein is CSTGPGPEGETQYF. As DNA, the CDR3 is TGCAGCACGGGCCCAGGGCCGGAGGGAGAGACCCAGTACTTC. The full variable domain, its missing parts supplied by reference TRBV29-1 and TRBJ2-5, is SAVISQKPSRDICQRGTSLTIQCQVDSQVTMMFWYRQQPGQSLTLIATANQGSEATYESGFVIDKFPISRPNLTFSTLTVSNMSPEDSSIYLCSTGPGPEGETQYFGPGTRLLVL.

V usage is TRBV7-2 and J usage is TRBJ1-3; the match to TRBD1 covers 7 bases. Per germline, CDR1 SGHTA and CDR2 FQGNSA. This CDR3 is built from 15 residues. V trimming: 5 bases; J trimming: 1 base; junction bases outside the gene matches: 5. In DNA form, the CDR3 reads TGTGCCAGCAGCAGTAAACAGGGGTCTGGAAACACCATATATTTT. Residues: CASSSKQGSGNTIYF.

The chain is built from TRBV11-1 and TRBJ1-6, with D unclear. V dropped 1 base and J dropped 5 bases, with 9 bases sitting between them. From germline, CDR1 is SGHAT and CDR2 FQDESV (reference sequence). The CDR3 has 15 residues. CDR3 loop: CASSLGLIDNSPLHF. The CDR3 DNA reads TGTGCCAGCAGCTTAGGGCTCATCGATAATTCACCCCTCCACTTT.

This clone was recorded only once. This sequence joins TRBV4-1 and TRBJ1-1; no clear D gene. This CDR3 contains 13 residues. V lost 1 base, J lost 2 bases, and 5 bases lay in between. The germline CDR1 and CDR2 sequences are MGHRA and YSYEKL. The DNA of the CDR3 is TGCGCCAGCAGCCAAGGTTCTAACACTGAAGCTTTCTTT. Translated, it gives CASSQGSNTEAFF.

This chain links TRBV19 with TRBJ1-1; TRBD1 is a possible D gene (6 bases). V lost 3 bases to trimming and J lost 2 bases, with 28 bases between them. Looked up from germline, CDR1 is LNHDA and CDR2 is SQIVND (reference sequence). The CDR3 has 20 amino acids. The CDR3 sequence: CASSIRDNRPHPLLNTEAFF. The CDR3 coding sequence is TGTGCCAGTAGTATCCGGGACAATCGCCCCCACCCCCTGCTAAACACTGAAGCTTTCTTT.

The V call is TRBV9, the J call TRBJ2-3; D perhaps matches TRBD2 (5 bases). Deletions cut 2 bases from V and 2 bases from J, with 12 bases between. Germline V CDR1 and CDR2: SGDLS, YYNGEE. The CDR3 consists of 15 residues. The CDR3 bases are TGTGCCAGCAGCGTTACGGGGATTGCCACAGATACGCAGTATTTT. Translated: CASSVTGIATDTQYF.

The chain uses TRBV6-4 and TRBJ1-3, with TRBD1 matching over 10 bases. V trimming: 2 bases; J trimming: 0 bases; junction bases outside the gene matches: 4. This CDR3 is 17 amino acids long. Germline values: CDR1 MRHNA, CDR2 SNTAGT. The CDR3 reads CASSDPRTGGSGNTIYF. In nucleotides, the CDR3 is TGTGCCAGCAGTGACCCTAGGACAGGGGGCTCTGGAAACACCATATATTTT.

This sequence joins TRBV5-6 and TRBJ2-3, with 11 bases matching TRBD2. This CDR3 spans 17 amino acids. V lost 3 bases and J lost 3; bases outside the gene matches: 9. CDR1 and CDR2 (germline): SGHDT, YYEEEE. The CDR3 DNA is TGTGCCAGCAGCTCAAAACTAGCGGGGGCAATTACAGATACGCAGTATTTT. Protein sequence: CASSSKLAGAITDTQYF.

This clone has more than one count but fewer than ten. The J gene is TRBJ2-2, the V gene TRBV10-1; D is possibly TRBD2 (6 bases). From germline, CDR1 is WNHNN and CDR2 SYGVQD (reference sequence). Trimming removed 7 bases from V and 5 bases from J, with 11 bases in between. The CDR3 spans 13 residues. This CDR3 is CASNRERTGELFF. DNA of the CDR3: TGCGCCAGCAACCGGGAGAGGACCGGGGAGCTGTTTTTT.

A single count supports this clone. The chain joins TRBV30 to TRBJ1-1; D not certain. The CDR3 has 15 residues. The ends were cut back, 0 bases at V and 7 bases at J, with 18 bases in the middle. Germline V lookup: CDR1 GTSNPN, CDR2 SVGIG (reference sequence). The CDR3 region is CAWSVQYRVDDEAFF. The CDR3 DNA sequence: TGTGCCTGGAGTGTTCAATATCGGGTAGACGATGAAGCTTTCTTT.

The V call is TRBV6-4, the J call TRBJ1-1, with D tentatively TRBD1 (5 bases). Germline-derived CDR1 and CDR2 are MRHNA and SNTAGT. Trimming removed 2 bases at V and 11 bases at J, with 15 bases between. The CDR3 has 13 residues. The CDR3 region has the DNA TGTGCCAGCAGTGACGGGGTAAGGGGAAGGGCTTTCTTT. Its protein is CASSDGVRGRAFF.